The sequence of this TCR beta chain was determined in a study of blood T cell repertoires in COVID-19. Study context: The study drew acute and convalescent COVID-19 samples from the United States, Italy and Spain. Sample material is recorded as cDNA or gDNA derived from T cells, B-cell-depleted T cells, or PBMCs.

Authors' methods: By means of reference gene primer amplification, nucleated cell counts were estimated. Libraries were prepared by immunoSEQ multiplex PCR; TCRdb keeps only in-frame clonotypes and omits some of them. V, J and clone size are taken as reported in that table, and D and trimming were inferred from the DNA itself. The sample carries approximately 220,000 clones, roughly 84% recorded once. This clone was seen only a few times. The germline V gene has CDR1 SNHLY and CDR2 FYNNEI. Trimming took off 7 bases at V and 12 bases at J, with 16 bases between the two ends. The CDR3 covers 12 residues.

The sequence was obtained from a man aged 35 to 55 with acute or convalescent COVID-19. This chain joins TRBV2 and TRBJ2-1, with D perhaps matching TRBD1 (6 bases). Sequences were obtained from peripheral blood. The DNA of the CDR3 is TGTGCCAGCACCTGGGACATCGGGCGGCAGTTCTTC. As protein: CASTWDIGRQFF.